This entry describes one T cell receptor beta chain. What it recognizes is unknown. The CDR3 runs to 14 residues. Germline values: CDR1 LNHNV, CDR2 YYDKDF (reference sequence). This sample was included in a study of post-analysis software for immune sequencing data. Study-level information: Clinical courses comprised relapsing-remitting, secondary progressive and progressive-relapsing multiple sclerosis. Whole-study findings and limits: A significant reduction in normalized Chao1 diversity was observed in multiple sclerosis patients versus controls. A few TRBV segments occurring more often in patients than controls included TRBV5-6, TRBV5-1 and TRBV20-1.

Unique molecular identifiers had been added to the TCR beta cDNA libraries. The yield from roughly 1 to 10 million T cells was roughly 500,000 cDNA molecules in total. TCRdb re-called the PCR reads through MiXCR, storing one row per CDR3 protein. This table holds hundreds of thousands of distinct CDR3 sequences, around 40% found once. V is TRBV15 and J is TRBJ2-1; 7 bases are shared with TRBD2. The J call could be wrong; TRBJ2-7 is a better fit for the DNA end. The origin of this receptor is a girl aged 10 to 17 with multiple sclerosis. Sequences were obtained from blood. Here the CDR3 DNA reads TGTGCCACCAGCAGAGTAGCGGGTGCTTACGAGCAGTACTTC. It translates to CATSRVAGAYEQYF.